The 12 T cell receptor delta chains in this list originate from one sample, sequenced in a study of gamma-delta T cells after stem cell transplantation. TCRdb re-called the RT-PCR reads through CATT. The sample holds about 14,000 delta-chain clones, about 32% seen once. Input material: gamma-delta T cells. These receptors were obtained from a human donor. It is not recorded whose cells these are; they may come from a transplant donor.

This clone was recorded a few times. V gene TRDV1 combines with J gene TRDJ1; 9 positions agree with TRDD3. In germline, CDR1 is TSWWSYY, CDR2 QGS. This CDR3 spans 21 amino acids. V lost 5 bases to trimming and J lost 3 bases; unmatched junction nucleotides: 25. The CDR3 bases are TGTGCTCTTGGGCAGTCAGGGACTTGTACTGGGGGAAAACCTTCCCCCGATAAACTCATCTTT. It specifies CALGQSGTCTGGKPSPDKLIF.

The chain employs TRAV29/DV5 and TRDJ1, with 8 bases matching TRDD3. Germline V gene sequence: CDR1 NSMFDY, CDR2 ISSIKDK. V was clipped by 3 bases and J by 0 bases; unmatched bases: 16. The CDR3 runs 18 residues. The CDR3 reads CAATSRFSQLGDTDKLIF. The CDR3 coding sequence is TGTGCAGCAACCAGTAGATTTTCTCAACTGGGGGACACCGATAAACTCATCTTT.

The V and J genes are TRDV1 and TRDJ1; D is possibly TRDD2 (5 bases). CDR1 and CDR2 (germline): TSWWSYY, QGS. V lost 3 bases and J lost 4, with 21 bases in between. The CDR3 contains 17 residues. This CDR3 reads CALGEPYTFGGVDKLIF. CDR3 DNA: TGTGCTCTTGGGGAGCCTTATACCTTCGGAGGAGTCGATAAACTCATCTTT.

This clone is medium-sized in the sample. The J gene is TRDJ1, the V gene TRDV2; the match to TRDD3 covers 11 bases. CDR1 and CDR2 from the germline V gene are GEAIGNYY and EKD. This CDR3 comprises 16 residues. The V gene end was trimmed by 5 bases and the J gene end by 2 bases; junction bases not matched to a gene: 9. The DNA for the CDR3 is TGTGCCTGTGTCCGTACTGGGGGATATCAAACCGATAAACTCATCTTT. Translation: CACVRTGGYQTDKLIF.

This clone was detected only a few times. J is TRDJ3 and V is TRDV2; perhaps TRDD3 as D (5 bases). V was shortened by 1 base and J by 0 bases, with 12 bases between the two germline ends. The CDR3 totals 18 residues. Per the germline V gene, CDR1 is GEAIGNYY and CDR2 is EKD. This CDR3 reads CACDTIGGSSWDTRQMFF. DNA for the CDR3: TGTGCCTGTGACACGATCGGGGGGTCCTCCTGGGACACCCGACAGATGTTTTTC.

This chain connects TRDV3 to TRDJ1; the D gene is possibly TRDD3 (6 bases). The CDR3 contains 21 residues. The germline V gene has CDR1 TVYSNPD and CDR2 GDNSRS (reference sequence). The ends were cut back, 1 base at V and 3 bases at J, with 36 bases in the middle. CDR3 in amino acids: CAFNPFLPSRLLGTPADKLIF. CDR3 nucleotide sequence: TGTGCCTTTAACCCCTTTCTCCCGAGCCGGCTCCTGGGGACCCCCGCCGATAAACTCATCTTT. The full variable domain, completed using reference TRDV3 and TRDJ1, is CDKVTQSSPDQTVASGSEVVLLCTYDTVYSNPDLFWYRIRPDYSFQFVFYGDNSRSEGADFTQGRFSVKHILTQKAFHLVISPVRTEDSATYYCAFNPFLPSRLLGTPADKLIFGKGTRVTVEP.

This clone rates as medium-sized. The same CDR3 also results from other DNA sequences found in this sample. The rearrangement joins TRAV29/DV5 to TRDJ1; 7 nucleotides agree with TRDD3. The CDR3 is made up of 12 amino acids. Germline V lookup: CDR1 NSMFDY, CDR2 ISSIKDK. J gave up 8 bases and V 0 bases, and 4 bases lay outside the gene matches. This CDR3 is CAASGEGYKLIF. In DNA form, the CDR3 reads TGTGCAGCAAGCGGGGAGGGATACAAACTCATCTTT.

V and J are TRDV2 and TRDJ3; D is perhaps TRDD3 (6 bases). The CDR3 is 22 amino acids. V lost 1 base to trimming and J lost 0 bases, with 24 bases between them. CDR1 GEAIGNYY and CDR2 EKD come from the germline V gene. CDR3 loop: CACDTFTLGVLISSWDTRQMFF. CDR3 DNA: TGTGCCTGTGACACGTTTACCTTGGGGGTACTGATAAGCTCCTGGGACACCCGACAGATGTTTTTC.

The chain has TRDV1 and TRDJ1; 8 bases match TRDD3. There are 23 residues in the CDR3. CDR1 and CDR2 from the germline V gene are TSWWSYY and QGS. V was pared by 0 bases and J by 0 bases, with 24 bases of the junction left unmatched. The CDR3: CALGELEELGAGGPPKYTDKLIF. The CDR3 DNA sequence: TGTGCTCTTGGGGAACTCGAAGAACTCGGTGCTGGGGGACCCCCAAAGTACACCGATAAACTCATCTTT.

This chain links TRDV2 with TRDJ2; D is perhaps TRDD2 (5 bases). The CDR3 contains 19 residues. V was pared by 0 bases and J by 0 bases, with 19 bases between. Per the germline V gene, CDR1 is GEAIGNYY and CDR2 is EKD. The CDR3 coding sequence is TGTGCCTGTGACACCGGTTGCCACTCCCTACAGTCTTTGACAGCACAACTCTTCTTT. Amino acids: CACDTGCHSLQSLTAQLFF.

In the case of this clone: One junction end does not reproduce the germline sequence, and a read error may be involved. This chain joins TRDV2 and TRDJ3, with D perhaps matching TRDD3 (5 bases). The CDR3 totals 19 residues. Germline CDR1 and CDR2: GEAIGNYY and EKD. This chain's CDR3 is CACDTRWDPVSWDTRRMFF. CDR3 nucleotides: TGTGCCTGTGACACAAGGTGGGACCCCGTGTCCTGGGACACCCGACGGATGTTTTTC.

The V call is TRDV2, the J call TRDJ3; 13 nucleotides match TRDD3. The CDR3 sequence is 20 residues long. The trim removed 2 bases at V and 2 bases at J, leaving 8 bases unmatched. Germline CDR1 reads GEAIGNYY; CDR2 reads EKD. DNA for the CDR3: TGTGCCTGTGACATCGTACTGGGGGATACGACTACCTGGGACACCCGACAGATGTTTTTC. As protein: CACDIVLGDTTTWDTRQMFF.